The 8 T cell receptor beta chains reported below all come from one sample, sequenced in a study of CD8+ T cells in alopecia areata. RNA extraction and reverse transcription yielded cDNA as sequencing template. Some clones are missing from TCRdb's copy, which holds only in-frame ones; the method was immunoSEQ multiplex PCR. This sample has approximately 59,000 clones, with around half found just once. The starting material was CD8+ T cells sorted from blood, obtained at week 0. These receptors were taken from a human donor with alopecia areata.

The chain recombines TRBV6-4 with TRBJ2-1; 13 bases align to TRBD2. V trimming: 2 bases; J trimming: 8 bases; junction bases outside the gene matches: 12. The germline V gene encodes CDR1 MRHNA and CDR2 SNTAGT. The CDR3 runs to 18 residues. In DNA, the CDR3 is TGTGCCAGCAGTGACACCGTACTAGCGGGAGGGCCAGGTGATGAGCAGTTCTTC. Protein sequence: CASSDTVLAGGPGDEQFF.

The chain recombines TRBV6-5 with TRBJ2-7; no firm D call. Looked up from germline, CDR1 is MNHEY and CDR2 is SVGAGI. The CDR3 is 14 amino acids. The V end was cut by 0 bases, the J end by 3 bases, with 9 bases between. The CDR3 is CASSYSDSIYEQYF. The CDR3 DNA is TGTGCCAGCAGTTACTCTGACTCTATCTACGAGCAGTACTTC.

The chain couples TRBV29-1 to TRBJ2-7, with a weak D call TRBD2 (6 bases). Germline V gene lookup returns CDR1 SQVTM and CDR2 ANQGSEA. V gave up 5 bases and J gave up 6 bases, with 20 bases separating them. This CDR3 has 14 residues. This CDR3 is CSVSVGSQAGEQYF. CDR3 nucleotides: TGCAGCGTTTCCGTAGGGTCCCAAGCGGGCGAGCAGTACTTC.

This clone was observed many times. The chain employs TRBV7-3 and TRBJ2-3; D not resolved. The CDR3 has 12 amino acids. The germline CDR1 and CDR2 sequences are SGHTA and FQGTGA. V dropped 2 bases and J dropped 8 bases, with 8 bases sitting between them. CDR3 protein: CASSLGGSTQYF. DNA of the CDR3: TGTGCCAGCAGCTTAGGCGGATCTACGCAGTATTTT.

This chain joins TRBV2 and TRBJ1-1; 9 bases map to TRBD1. Germline CDR1 and CDR2: SNHLY and FYNNEI. CDR3 length equals 13 residues. Trimming removed 4 bases from V and 7 bases from J; junction bases left unmatched: 4. As DNA, the CDR3 is TGTGCCAGCAGTGTCCGGACAGGGGTTGAAGCTTTCTTT. Translating it yields CASSVRTGVEAFF.

The chain couples TRBV9 to TRBJ1-1; 7 bases align to TRBD1. V dropped 4 bases and J dropped 7; count of bases not matched to a gene: 4. This CDR3 has 12 residues. The germline V gene has CDR1 SGDLS and CDR2 YYNGEE. The CDR3 DNA reads TGTGCCAGCAGCACACAGGGGAATGAAGCTTTCTTT. This codes for CASSTQGNEAFF.

The chain has TRBV29-1 and TRBJ2-7; 11 nucleotides align to TRBD2. This CDR3 region has 14 residues. V lost 7 bases, J lost 3 bases, and 8 bases stayed unmatched. The germline V gene has CDR1 SQVTM and CDR2 ANQGSEA. The CDR3 here is CSASTGLAGYEQYF. In DNA form, the CDR3 reads TGCAGCGCCTCCACAGGACTAGCGGGCTACGAGCAGTACTTC.

This clone has more than one count but fewer than ten. The chain carries TRBV7-9 and TRBJ2-2; a weak D match, TRBD2 (6 bases). This CDR3 is 14 amino acids long. CDR1 and CDR2 (germline): SEHNR, FQNEAQ (reference sequence). V was shortened by 6 bases and J by 4 bases, with 12 bases between the two germline ends. CDR3 residues: CASSFGGATGELFF. The CDR3 DNA reads TGTGCCAGCAGTTTTGGCGGGGCCACCGGGGAGCTGTTTTTT. The whole variable domain, remainder taken from reference TRBV7-9 and TRBJ2-2, is DTGVSQNPRHKITKRGQNVTFRCDPISEHNRLYWYRQTLGQGPEFLTYFQNEAQLEKSRLLSDRFSAERPKGSFSTLEIQRTEQGDSAMYLCASSFGGATGELFFGEGSRLTVL.